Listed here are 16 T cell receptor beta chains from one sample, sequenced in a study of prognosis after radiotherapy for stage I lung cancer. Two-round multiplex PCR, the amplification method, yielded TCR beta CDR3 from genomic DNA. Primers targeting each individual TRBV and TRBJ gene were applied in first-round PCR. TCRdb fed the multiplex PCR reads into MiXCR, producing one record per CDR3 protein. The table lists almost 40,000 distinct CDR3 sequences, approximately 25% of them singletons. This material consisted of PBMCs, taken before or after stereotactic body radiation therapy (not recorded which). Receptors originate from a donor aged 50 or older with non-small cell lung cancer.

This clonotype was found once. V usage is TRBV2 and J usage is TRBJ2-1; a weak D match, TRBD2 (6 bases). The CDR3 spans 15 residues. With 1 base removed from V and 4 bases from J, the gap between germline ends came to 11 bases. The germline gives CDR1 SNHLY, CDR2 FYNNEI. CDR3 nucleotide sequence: TGTGCCAGCAGTGAAGAGCTAGCGCCTTACAATGAGCAGTTCTTC. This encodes CASSEELAPYNEQFF.

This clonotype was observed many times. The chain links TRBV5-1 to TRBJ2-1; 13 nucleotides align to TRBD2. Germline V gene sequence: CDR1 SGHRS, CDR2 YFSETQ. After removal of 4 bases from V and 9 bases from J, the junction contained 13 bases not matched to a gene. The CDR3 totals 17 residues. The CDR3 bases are TGCGCCAGCAGCCGCCGCGGACTAGCGGGGGACCGAGGTGAGCAGTTCTTC. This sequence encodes CASSRRGLAGDRGEQFF.

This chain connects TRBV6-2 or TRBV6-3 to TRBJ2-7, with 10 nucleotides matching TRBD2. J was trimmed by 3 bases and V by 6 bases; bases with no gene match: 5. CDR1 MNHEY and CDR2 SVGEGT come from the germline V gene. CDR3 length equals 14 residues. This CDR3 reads CASRPPSGGYEQYF. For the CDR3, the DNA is TGTGCCAGCAGACCCCCTAGCGGGGGCTACGAGCAGTACTTC.

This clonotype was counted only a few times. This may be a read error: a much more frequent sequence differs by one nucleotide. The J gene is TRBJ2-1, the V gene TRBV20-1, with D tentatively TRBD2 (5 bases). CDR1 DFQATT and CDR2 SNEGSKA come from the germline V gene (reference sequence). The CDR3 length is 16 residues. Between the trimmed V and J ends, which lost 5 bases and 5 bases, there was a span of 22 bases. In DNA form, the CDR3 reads TGCAGTGCTCGATACCCCGGGTGGCGGGCGAACAATGAGCAGTTCTTC. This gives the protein CSARYPGWRANNEQFF.

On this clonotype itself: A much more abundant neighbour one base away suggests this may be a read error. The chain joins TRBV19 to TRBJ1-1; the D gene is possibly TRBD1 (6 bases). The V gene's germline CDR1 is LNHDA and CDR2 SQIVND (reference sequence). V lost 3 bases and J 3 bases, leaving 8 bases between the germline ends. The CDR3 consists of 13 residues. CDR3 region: CASSIDRHTEAFF. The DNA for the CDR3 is TGTGCCAGTAGTATTGACAGGCACACTGAAGCTTTCTTT.

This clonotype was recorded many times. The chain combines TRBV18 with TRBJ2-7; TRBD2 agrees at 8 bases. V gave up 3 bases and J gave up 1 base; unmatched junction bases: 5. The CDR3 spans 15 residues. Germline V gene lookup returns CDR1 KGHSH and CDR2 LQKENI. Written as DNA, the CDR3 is TGTGCCAGCTCACCCGGGGGGGAGGCTTCCTACGAGCAGTACTTC. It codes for CASSPGGEASYEQYF.

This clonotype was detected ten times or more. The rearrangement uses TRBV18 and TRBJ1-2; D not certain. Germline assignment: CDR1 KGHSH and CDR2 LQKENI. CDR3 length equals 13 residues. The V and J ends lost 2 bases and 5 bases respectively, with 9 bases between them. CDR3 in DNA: TGTGCCAGCTCACCAGGAGACGCTTATGGCTACACCTTC. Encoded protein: CASSPGDAYGYTF. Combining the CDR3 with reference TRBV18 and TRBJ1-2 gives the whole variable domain NAGVMQNPRHLVRRRGQEARLRCSPMKGHSHVYWYRQLPEEGLKFMVYLQKENIIDESGMPKERFSAEFPKEGPSILRIQQVVRGDSAAYFCASSPGDAYGYTFGSGTRLTVV.

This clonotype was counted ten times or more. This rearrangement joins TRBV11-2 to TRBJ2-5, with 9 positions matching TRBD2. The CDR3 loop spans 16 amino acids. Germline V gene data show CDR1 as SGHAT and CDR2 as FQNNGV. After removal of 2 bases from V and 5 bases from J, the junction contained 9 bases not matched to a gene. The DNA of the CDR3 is TGTGCCAGCAGCTTATCGGGCGGGGGGGTCCGGGAGACCCAGTACTTC. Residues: CASSLSGGGVRETQYF.

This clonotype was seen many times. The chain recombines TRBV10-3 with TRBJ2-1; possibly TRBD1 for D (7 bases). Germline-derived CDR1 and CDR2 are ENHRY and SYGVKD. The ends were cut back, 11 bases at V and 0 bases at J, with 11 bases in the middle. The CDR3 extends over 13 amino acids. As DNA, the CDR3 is TGTGCCGCCAGGGGGGTCTCCTACAATGAGCAGTTCTTC. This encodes CAARGVSYNEQFF.

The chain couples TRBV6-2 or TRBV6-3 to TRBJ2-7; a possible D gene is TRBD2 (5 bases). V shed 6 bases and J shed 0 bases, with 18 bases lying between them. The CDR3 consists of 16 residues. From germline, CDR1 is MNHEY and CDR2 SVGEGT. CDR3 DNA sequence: TGTGCCAGCAGCCGGCCACTAGGCAGTATCTCCTACGAGCAGTACTTC. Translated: CASSRPLGSISYEQYF.

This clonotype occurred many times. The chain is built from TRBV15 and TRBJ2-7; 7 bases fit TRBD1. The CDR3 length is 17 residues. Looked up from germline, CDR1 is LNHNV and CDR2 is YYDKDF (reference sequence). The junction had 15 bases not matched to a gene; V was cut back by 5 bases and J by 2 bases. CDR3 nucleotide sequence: TGTGCCACCAGCGCTCCCATGGAGACAGGGTGGCCCTACGAGCAGTACTTC. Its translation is CATSAPMETGWPYEQYF.

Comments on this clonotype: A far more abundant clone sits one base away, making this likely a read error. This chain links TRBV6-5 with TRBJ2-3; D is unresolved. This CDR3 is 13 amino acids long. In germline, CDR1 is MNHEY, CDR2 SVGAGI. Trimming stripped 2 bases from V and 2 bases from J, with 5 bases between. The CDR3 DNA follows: TGTGCCAGCAGTTACCAGATCACAGATACGCAGTATTTT. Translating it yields CASSYQITDTQYF.

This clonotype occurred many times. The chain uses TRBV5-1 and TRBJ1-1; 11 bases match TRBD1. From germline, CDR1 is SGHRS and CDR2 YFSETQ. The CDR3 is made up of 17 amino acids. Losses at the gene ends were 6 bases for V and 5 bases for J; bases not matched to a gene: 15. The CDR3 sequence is CASIPGTGGPRTTEAFF. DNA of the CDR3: TGCGCCAGCATCCCCGGGACAGGGGGTCCACGAACGACTGAAGCTTTCTTT.

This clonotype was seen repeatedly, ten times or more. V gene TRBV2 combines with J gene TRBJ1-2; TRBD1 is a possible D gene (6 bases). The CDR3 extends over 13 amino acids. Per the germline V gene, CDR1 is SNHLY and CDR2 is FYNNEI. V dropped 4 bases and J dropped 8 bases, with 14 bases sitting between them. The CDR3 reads CASSGLQGGGYTF. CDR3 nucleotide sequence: TGTGCCAGCAGTGGCCTACAGGGCGGCGGCTACACCTTC.

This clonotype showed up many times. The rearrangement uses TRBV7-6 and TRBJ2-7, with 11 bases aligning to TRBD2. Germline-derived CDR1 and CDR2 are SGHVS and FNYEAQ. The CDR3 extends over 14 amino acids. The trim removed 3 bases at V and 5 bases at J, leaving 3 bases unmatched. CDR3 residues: CASSFSGGAHEQYF. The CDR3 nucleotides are TGTGCCAGCAGCTTTAGCGGGGGGGCTCACGAGCAGTACTTC.

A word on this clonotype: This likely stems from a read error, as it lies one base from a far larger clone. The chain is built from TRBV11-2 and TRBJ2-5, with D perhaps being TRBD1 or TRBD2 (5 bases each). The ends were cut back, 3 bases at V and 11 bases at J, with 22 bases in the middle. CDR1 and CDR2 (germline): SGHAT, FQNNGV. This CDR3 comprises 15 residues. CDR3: CASSLRVRDLAEQYF. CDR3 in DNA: TGTGCCAGCAGCTTGAGGGTTCGGGACCTGGCTGAGCAGTACTTC.